This T cell receptor beta chain derives from a study of read filtering for tumor transcriptome and immune sequencing (dated by TCRdb to 2018 to 2021). With regard to the full study: Of the patients in the cohort, around 17 were male and more than 12 were female, and their mean age was 65.9 years, with a range of about 47 to 85. By revised international staging, about 8 patients were R-ISS I, approximately 15 were R-ISS II and about seven were R-ISS III. After DNase treatment, whole-transcriptome libraries were prepared using the TruSeq RNA Access Library Prep Kit. Per sample, about 4.05 to 10.27 million TCR-region mapped reads were obtained with IR-seq, compared with only about 80 to 1,400 with RNA-seq. TCR repertoires obtained by targeted immune repertoire sequencing and by bulk whole-transcriptome sequencing performed on the same bone marrow samples were compared. A main aim was a read-filtering strategy for immune repertoire data, specifically whether clonotypes supported by a single read should be removed. Results the study describes overall, beyond this receptor: When single-read clonotypes were removed, the proportions of shared clonotypes in IR-seq and RNA-seq correlated more strongly. Single-read clonotypes made up around 86% of clonotypes but only approximately 3.7% of total reads in IR-seq, compared with 65% to 75% of clonotypes and more than 40% of reads in RNA-seq. The sorted CD138-negative fraction was composed of a mixed bone marrow immune population rather than of purified T cells. Compared with RNA-seq, IR-seq captured clonotypes at much higher depth and more reliably, and a smaller IR-seq throughput was enough to identify most shared clonotypes.

CDR1 DFQATT and CDR2 SNEGSKA were looked up in the germline V gene (reference sequence). V is reduced by 3 bases and J by 1 base, leaving a spacing of 15 bases between them. From the cysteine through the phenylalanine, the CDR3 covers 15 amino acids. The only DNA kept is the CDR3, 45 bases in frame from the first base. TCR libraries were constructed from approximately 360 ng RNA using the Immunoverse kit, and molecular barcoded adaptors covering alpha/delta and beta/gamma chains were employed. The same RNA used for transcriptome sequencing was used for TCR library preparation. An Illumina HiSeq 4000 with 2 x 150 cycles was used to sequence the TCR libraries. In the original analysis: Using MiXCR, which included quality filtering and error correction, TCR reads were aligned to human V, D, J and C references and then assembled into CDR3 clonotypes. The tcR package in R was used for analysis of clonotype counts and gene usage diversity. Raw mapping reads were checked after the RNA-seq reads had been mapped by STAR aligner version 2.5.3a onto the human GRCh37 genome. IR-seq fastq files were randomly downsampled with Seqtk 1.3 to test the effect of sequencing depth on detected clonotypes. TCRdb cleaned the public reads at Q25 with fastp, built clones with MiXCR and kept in-frame beta chains. One record per CDR3 amino acid sequence lists the most common genes and DNA. What appears here as the V and J calls and clone size reflects TCRdb's work, not the paper's. The sample table contains 75,000 to 90,000 distinct CDR3 sequences; only one count was recorded for roughly 12% of them. Jointly, the top ten make up about 16% of the sample.

Bone marrow was sampled from every patient at the time of active disease. Isolation of bone marrow mononuclear cells was performed by Ficoll-Hypaque density gradient centrifugation. CD138-negative cells were obtained by negative selection after labeling with CD138 magnetic microbeads on a MACS separator, removing myeloma plasma cells. Flow cytometry with CD138 antibodies on an Attune NxT was used to check how pure the isolated cells were. TRIzol reagent was used to extract total RNA, which was then quantified with a NanoDrop spectrophotometer. For each patient, paired RNA-seq and IR-seq were run on the CD138-negative bone marrow sample from that patient. This clonotype was seen ten or more times. There is no known antigen for this receptor. There are no base qualities to consult, and no much larger clone falls within one base.

Material for sequencing was a population of CD138-negative cells sorted from bone marrow. Taken with the paper, the label for cell subset or site translates to: bone marrow mononuclear cells depleted of CD138+ plasma/myeloma cells by negative magnetic selection. The rearranged segments are TRBV20-1 and TRBJ1-1; a tentative D match to TRBD1 spans 6 bases. This sequence was found in a donor aged 40 or over with multiple myeloma. The nucleotides are TGCAGTGCTAGGCCGCAGGGGAAGGGGAACACTGAAGCTTTCTTT. This gives the protein CSARPQGKGNTEAFF.